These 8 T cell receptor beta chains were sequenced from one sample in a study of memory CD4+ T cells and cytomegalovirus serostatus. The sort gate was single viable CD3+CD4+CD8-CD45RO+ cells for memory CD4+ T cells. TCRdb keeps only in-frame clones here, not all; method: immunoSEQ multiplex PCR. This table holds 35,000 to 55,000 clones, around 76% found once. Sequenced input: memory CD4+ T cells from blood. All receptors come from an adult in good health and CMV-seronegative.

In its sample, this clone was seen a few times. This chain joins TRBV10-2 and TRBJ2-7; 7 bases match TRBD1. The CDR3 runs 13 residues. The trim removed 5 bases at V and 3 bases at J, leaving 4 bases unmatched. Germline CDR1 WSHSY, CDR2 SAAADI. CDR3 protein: CASSRTGVYEQYF. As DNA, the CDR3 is TGCGCCAGCAGTCGGACAGGAGTCTACGAGCAGTACTTC.

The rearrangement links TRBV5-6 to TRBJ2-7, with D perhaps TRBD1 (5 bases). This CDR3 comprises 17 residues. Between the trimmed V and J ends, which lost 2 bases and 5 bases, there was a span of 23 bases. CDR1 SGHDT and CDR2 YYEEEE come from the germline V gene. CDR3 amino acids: CASSFAEQALGLNEQYF. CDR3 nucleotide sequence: TGTGCCAGCAGCTTCGCTGAACAGGCGTTAGGGTTGAACGAGCAGTACTTC.

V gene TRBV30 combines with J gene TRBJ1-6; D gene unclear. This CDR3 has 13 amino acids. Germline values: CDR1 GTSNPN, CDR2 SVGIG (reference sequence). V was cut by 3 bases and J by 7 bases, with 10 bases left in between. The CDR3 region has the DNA TGTGCCTGGAGGCAGGCAGGAAATTCACCCCTCCACTTT. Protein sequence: CAWRQAGNSPLHF.

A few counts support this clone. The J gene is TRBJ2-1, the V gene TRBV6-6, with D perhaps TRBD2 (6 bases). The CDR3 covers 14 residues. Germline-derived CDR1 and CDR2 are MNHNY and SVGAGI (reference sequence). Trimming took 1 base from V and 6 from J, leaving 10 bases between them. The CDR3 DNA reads TGTGCCAGCAGTTACTTGCTAGCGAGCAATGAGCAGTTCTTC. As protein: CASSYLLASNEQFF.

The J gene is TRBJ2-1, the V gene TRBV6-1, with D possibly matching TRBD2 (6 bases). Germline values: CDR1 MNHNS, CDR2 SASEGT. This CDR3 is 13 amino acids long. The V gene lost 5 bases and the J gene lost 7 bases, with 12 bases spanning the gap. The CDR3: CASSRLGANEQFF. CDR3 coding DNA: TGTGCCAGCAGTCGACTAGGAGCAAATGAGCAGTTCTTC.

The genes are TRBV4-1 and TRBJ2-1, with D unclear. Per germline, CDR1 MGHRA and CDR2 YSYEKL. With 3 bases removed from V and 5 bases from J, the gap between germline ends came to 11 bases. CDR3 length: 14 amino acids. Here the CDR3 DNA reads TGCGCCAGCAGCCAGGGTAGACGTAACAATGAGCAGTTCTTC. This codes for CASSQGRRNNEQFF.

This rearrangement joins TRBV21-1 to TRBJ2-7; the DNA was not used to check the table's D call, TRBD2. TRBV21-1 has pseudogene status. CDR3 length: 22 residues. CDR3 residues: CASSFWGAPRTSGGSSSYEQYF. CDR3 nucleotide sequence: TGTGCCAGCAGCTTCTGGGGGGCTCCGAGGACTAGCGGGGGTTCGAGCTCCTACGAGCAGTACTTC.

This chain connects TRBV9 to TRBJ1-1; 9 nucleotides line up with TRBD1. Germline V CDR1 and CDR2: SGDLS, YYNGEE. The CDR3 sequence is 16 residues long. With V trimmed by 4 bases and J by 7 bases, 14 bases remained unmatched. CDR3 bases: TGTGCCAGCAGCCCCCGACAGGGGGGAACTACGTATGAAGCTTTCTTT. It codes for CASSPRQGGTTYEAFF.